This TCR beta chain stems from a study of human T cells and chemical hapten exposure. Study-level information: Sensitization involved placing 2% DPC onto an approximately 2 cm by approximately 2 cm region of upper inner arm skin. The study's findings and limits: Patch test score rose with PT1 expanded TCR count, significant at thresholds 8, 16 and 32, not 4.

Time point: patch test 1, 2 weeks after DPC sensitization. As to treatment: therapeutic diphenylcyclopropenone sensitization with weekly scalp DPC. The study drew its donors from alopecia patients who were 18 to 70 years old and suitable for DPC. Each CDR3 protein gets one entry after TCRdb re-called the RACE reads with MiXCR. The sample holds more than 95,000 distinct CDR3 sequences, 9.5% to 13% seen once. The sample holds a few counts of this clonotype. Its antigen is unknown. The length of the CDR3 is 14 residues. The germline CDR1 and CDR2 sequences are SGHNT and YYREEE (reference sequence). V lost 1 base, J lost 7 bases, and 11 bases lay in between.

The sample consisted of whole blood, taken in connection with sensitization to the hapten diphenylcyclopropenone (DPC). The chain carries TRBV5-4 and TRBJ2-2, with D possibly matching TRBD1 (5 bases). The source of this sequence is a woman in her forties or fifties with alopecia areata. Some clones in this sample may be carry-over from other donors' samples. The CDR3 loop is CASSLWQGSGELFF. The CDR3 nucleotides are TGTGCCAGCAGCTTGTGGCAGGGTAGCGGGGAGCTGTTTTTT.